The clone carrying this T cell receptor (beta chain) was detected ten times or more. Its antigen is currently unknown. This entry is derived from a study of glioma-infiltrating T cells. Study observations and caveats: Gliomas, especially low-grade, showed above-expected tissue-blood divergence; non-neoplastic patients showed below. CDR3 overlap between tissue and blood was very small.

The germline V gene has CDR1 MDHEN and CDR2 SYDVKM. With 3 bases clipped from V and 0 bases from J, the junction kept 2 bases outside the gene matches. The CDR3 sequence is 15 residues long. Using RNA template, CDR3s of TCR alpha and beta were amplified with iRepertoire arm-PCR. Tissue mRNA or PBMC total RNA, 100-400 ng, went into one-step reverse transcription and amplification. MiXCR was run by TCRdb on the multiplex PCR reads, yielding one entry per CDR3 protein. In the table there are some 100,000 distinct CDR3 sequences, less than 30% of which are singletons. The TCR comes from a human donor with low-grade glioma or glioblastoma, undergoing nonglioma brain surgery, or in good health (not recorded which). The sequencing sample was made of glioma tissue, nonneoplastic brain tissue, or PBMCs (not recorded which). The chain is built from TRBV28 and TRBJ2-7, with 10 bases aligning to TRBD1. CDR3 amino acids: CASSFGTGASYEQYF. DNA for the CDR3: TGTGCCAGCAGTTTTGGGACAGGGGCCTCCTACGAGCAGTACTTC. Drawing the rest from reference TRBV28 and TRBJ2-7, the complete variable domain is DVKVTQSSRYLVKRTGEKVFLECVQDMDHENMFWYRQDPGLGLRLIYFSYDVKMKEKGDIPEGYSVSREKKERFSLILESASTNQTSMYLCASSFGTGASYEQYFGPGTRLTVT.